This note documents a single T cell receptor beta chain sequence. Unique molecular identifiers tagged the TCRbeta library. TCRdb processed the PCR reads anew with MiXCR; each CDR3 protein has one entry. The sample yields hundreds of thousands of distinct CDR3 sequences, around 18% seen once. The sample comes from a study of T-cell reconstitution after alpha-beta-depleted transplantation in children. This CDR3 has 14 amino acids. Germline loops: CDR1 SNHLY, CDR2 FYNNEI. The V end was cut by 8 bases, the J end by 4 bases, with 17 bases between. The source is a human donor who donated a stem cell graft to a child with acute lymphoblastic leukemia. Source: PBMCs from the stem cell graft donor, taken from the stem cell graft. This chain connects TRBV2 to TRBJ1-2, with D uncertain. The CDR3 nucleotides read TGTGCCAGCTCGACACAGATCGTCATCTATGGCTACACCTTC. This sequence encodes CASSTQIVIYGYTF.